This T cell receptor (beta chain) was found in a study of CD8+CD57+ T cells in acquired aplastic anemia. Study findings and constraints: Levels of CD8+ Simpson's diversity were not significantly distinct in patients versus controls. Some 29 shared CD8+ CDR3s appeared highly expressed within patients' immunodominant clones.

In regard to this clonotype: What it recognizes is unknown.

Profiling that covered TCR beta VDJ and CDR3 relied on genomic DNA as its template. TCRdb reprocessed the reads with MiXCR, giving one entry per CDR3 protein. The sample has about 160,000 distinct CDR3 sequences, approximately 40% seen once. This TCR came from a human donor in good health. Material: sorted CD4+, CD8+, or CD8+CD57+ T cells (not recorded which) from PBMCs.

The CDR3 DNA reads as TGTGCCAGCAGCGTAACAGGGAGCTATGGCTACACCTTC. As protein: CASSVTGSYGYTF. This chain connects TRBV9 to TRBJ1-2; TRBD1 might be the D (6 bases). Per the germline V gene, CDR1 is SGDLS and CDR2 is YYNGEE. V was trimmed by 1 base and J by 4 bases, leaving 8 bases between them. The CDR3 has 13 amino acids.